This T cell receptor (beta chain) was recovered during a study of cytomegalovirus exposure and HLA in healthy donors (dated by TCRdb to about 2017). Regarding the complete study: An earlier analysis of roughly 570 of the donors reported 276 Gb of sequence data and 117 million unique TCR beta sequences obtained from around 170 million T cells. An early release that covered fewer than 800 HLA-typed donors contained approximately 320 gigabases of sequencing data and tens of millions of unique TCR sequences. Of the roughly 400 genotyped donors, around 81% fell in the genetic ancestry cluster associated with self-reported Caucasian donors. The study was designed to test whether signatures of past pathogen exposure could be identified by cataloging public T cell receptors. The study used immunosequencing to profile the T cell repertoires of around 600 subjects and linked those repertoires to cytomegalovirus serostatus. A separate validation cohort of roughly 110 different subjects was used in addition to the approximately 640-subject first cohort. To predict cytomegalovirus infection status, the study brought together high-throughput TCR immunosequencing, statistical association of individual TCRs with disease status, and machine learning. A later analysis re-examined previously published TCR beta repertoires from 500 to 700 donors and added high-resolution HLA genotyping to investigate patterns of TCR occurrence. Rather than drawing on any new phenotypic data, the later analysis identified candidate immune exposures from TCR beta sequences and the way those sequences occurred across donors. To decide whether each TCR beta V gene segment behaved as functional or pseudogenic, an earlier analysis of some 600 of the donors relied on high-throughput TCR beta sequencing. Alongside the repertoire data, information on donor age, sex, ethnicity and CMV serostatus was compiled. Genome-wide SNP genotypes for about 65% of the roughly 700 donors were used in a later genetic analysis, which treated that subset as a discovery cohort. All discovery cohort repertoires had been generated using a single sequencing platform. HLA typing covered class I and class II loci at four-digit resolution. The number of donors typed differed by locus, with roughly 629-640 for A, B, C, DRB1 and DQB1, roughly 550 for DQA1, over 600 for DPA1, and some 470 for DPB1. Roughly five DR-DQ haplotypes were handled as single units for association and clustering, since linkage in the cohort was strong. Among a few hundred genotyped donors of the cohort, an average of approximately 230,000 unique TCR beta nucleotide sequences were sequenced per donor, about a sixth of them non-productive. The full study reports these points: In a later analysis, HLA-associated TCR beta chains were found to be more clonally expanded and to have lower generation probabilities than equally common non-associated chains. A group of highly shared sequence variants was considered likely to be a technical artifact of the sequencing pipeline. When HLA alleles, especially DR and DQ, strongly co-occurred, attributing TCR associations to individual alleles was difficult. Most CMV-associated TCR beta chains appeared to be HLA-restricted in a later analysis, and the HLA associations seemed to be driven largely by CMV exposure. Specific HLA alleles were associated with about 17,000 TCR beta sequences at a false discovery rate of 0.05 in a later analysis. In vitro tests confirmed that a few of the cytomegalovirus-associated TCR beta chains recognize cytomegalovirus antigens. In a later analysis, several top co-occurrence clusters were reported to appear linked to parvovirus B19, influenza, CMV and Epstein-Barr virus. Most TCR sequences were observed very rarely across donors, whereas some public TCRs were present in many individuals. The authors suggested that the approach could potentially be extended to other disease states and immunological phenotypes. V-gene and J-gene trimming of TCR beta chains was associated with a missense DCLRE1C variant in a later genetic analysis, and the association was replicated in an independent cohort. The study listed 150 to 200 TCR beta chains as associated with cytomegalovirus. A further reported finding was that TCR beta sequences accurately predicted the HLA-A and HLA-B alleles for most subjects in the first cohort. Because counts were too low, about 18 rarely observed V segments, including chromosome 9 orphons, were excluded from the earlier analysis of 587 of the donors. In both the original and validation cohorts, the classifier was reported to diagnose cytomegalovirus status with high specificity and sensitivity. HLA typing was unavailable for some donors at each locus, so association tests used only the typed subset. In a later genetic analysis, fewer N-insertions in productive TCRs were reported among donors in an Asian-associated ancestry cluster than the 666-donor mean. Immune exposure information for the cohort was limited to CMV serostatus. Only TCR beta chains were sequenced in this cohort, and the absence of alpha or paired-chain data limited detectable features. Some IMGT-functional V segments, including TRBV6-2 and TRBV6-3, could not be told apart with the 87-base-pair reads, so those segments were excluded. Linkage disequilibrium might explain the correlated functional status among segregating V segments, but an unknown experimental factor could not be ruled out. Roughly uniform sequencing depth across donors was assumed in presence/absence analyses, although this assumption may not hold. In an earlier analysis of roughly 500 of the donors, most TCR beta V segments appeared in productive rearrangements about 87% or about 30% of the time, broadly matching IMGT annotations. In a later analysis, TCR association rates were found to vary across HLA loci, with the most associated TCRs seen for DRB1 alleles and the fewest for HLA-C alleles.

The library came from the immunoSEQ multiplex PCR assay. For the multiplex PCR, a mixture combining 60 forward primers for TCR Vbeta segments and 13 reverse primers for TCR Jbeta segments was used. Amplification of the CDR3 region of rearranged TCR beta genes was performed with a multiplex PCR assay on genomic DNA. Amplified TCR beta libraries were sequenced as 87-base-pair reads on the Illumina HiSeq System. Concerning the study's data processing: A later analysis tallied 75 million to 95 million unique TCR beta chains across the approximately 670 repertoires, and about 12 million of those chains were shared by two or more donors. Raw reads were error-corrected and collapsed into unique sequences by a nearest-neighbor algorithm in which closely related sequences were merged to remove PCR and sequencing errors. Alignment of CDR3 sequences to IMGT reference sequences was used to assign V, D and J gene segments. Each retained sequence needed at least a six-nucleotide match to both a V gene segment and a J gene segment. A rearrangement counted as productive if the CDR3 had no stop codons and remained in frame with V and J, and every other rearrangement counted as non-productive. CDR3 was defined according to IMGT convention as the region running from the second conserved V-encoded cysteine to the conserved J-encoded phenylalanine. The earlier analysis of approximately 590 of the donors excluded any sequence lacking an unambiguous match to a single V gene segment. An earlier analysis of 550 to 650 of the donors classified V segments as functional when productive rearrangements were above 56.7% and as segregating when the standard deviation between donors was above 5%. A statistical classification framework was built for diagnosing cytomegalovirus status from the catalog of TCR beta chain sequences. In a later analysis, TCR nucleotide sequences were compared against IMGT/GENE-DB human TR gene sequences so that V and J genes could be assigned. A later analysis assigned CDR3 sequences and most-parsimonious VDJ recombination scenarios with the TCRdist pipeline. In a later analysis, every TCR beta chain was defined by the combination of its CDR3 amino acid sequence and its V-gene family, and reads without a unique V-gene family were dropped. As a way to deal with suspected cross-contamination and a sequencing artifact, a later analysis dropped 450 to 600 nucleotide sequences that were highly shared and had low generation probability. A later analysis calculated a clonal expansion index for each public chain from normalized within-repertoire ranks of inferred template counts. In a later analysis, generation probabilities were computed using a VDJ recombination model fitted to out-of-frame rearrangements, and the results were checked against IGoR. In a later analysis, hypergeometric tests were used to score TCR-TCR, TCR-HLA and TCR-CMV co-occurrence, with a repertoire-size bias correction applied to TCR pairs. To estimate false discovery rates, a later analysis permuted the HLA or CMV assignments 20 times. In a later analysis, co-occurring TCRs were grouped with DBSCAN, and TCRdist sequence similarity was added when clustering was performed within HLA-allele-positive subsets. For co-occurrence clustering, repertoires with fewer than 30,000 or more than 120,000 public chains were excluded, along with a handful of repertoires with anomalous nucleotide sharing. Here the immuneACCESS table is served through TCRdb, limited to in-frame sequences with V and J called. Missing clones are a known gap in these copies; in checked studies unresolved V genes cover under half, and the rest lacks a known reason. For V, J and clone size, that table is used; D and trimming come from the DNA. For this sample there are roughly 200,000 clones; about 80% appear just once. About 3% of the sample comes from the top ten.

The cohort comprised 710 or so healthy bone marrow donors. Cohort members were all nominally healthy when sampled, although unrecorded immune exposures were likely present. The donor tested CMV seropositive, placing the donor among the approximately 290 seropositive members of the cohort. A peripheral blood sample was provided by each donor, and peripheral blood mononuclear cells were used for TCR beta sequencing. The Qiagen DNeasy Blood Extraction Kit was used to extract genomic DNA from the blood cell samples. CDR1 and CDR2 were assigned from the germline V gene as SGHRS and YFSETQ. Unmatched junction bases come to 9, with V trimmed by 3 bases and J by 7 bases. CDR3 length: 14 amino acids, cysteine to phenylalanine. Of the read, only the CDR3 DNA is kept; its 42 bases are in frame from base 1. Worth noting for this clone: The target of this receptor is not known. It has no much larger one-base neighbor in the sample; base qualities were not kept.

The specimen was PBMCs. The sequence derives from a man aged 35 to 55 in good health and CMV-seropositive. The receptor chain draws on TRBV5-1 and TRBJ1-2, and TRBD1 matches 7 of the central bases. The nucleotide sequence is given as TGCGCCAGCAGCTCGGCGACAGGGCGCGGTGGCTACACCTTC. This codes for CASSSATGRGGYTF.